This TCR beta chain was observed in a study of shared clonotypes between healthy human individuals. Study at large: Donor ages ranged 18 to 49 years: a couple of women, a few men.

Across several immunoSEQ plates, the genomic DNA of each subset was split evenly. Generated by immunoSEQ multiplex PCR, the TCRdb table keeps only in-frame clones and is missing some. Of around 370,000 clones listed, about 96% are singletons. Study conclusions and caveats: What naive subsets generally showed was a larger estimated richness than memory subsets showed.

The CDR3 extends over 15 amino acids. With 0 bases removed from V and 2 bases from J, the gap between germline ends came to 9 bases. The germline gives CDR1 SGHNT, CDR2 YYREEE (reference sequence). On this clone: The antigen remains unidentified.

This receptor was identified in a man aged 25 to 40 in good health. The chain is built from TRBV5-4 and TRBJ2-1; D not resolved. Sequencing was done on a sample of memory CD8+ T cells sorted from blood. Subset in this sample: CD45RO+ cells pooled with CCR7-negative TemRA cells. CDR3 sequence reads: CASSLAVVAYNEQFF. Here the CDR3 DNA reads TGTGCCAGCAGCTTGGCCGTAGTAGCCTACAATGAGCAGTTCTTC.